This T cell receptor (beta chain) comes out of a study of cytomegalovirus exposure and HLA in healthy donors. It was the approximately 120-subject validation cohort, separate from the approximately 620-subject first cohort, to which the donors belonged. This clone was counted only a few times. Its antigen is undetermined. Study findings and constraints: In the roughly 120 validation repertoires, a later analysis found that first-cohort TCR clusters tended to co-occur. Confirmation in vitro established that three CMV-associated chains were specific for CMV antigens. Investigators reported 150 to 200 TCR beta chains as tied to cytomegalovirus.

This table comes from immunoSEQ multiplex PCR, and its TCRdb copy is limited to in-frame clones, with some not included. Of more than 60,000 clones listed, around nine tenths were seen once; the top ten hold roughly 1.8%. The sample taken for sequencing was PBMCs. This sequence was found in a woman between 18 and 29 years old in good health and CMV-seronegative.

CDR3 residues: CASSINHRGQPQHF. CDR3 bases: TGTGCCAGTAGTATCAACCACAGGGGCCAGCCCCAGCATTTT. The chain couples TRBV19 to TRBJ1-5; 7 bases fit TRBD1. The V and J ends lost 3 bases and 7 bases, in that order; junction bases with no gene match: 6. Per the germline V gene, CDR1 is LNHDA and CDR2 is SQIVND (reference sequence). CDR3 size: 14 residues.